Each of the 5 T cell receptor beta chains below was sequenced from the same sample in a study of blood T cell repertoires in COVID-19. Repertoires were generated with immunoSEQ multiplex PCR, while TCRdb's copy carries only in-frame clones and drops some. The sample holds approximately 210,000 clones, approximately 83% seen once. Input material: PBMCs or T cells enriched from blood (not recorded which). These receptors were taken from a woman aged 60 to 75 who had recovered from COVID-19.

Only one count was recorded for this clone. The chain links TRBV2 to TRBJ2-1, with TRBD2 matching over 10 bases. The length of the CDR3 is 15 residues. Germline values: CDR1 SNHLY, CDR2 FYNNEI. V trimming: 9 bases; J trimming: 5 bases; junction bases outside the gene matches: 10. The CDR3 region is CARRSGGTSHNEQFF. DNA of the CDR3: TGTGCCAGACGTAGCGGGGGGACCAGTCACAATGAGCAGTTCTTC.

V and J are TRBV2 and TRBJ1-1, with D possibly matching TRBD1 (5 bases). The CDR3 has 13 amino acids. Trimming removed 5 bases from V and 1 base from J, with 8 bases in between. Germline V CDR1 and CDR2: SNHLY, FYNNEI. The CDR3 nucleotides read TGTGCCAGCAGTCCCCAGGGGAACACTGAAGCTTTCTTT. Encoded protein: CASSPQGNTEAFF.

This clone was found once. This sequence joins TRBV25-1 and TRBJ2-3, with 8 bases identical to TRBD2. Germline CDR1 MGHDK, CDR2 SYGVNS. The CDR3 covers 16 residues. The junction had 9 bases not matched to a gene; V was cut back by 3 bases and J by 4 bases. This CDR3 is CASSDPSGSGADTQYF. DNA for the CDR3: TGTGCCAGCAGTGACCCAAGCGGGAGTGGGGCAGATACGCAGTATTTT.

The CDR3 is CASSLLDKAGYTF. Here the CDR3 DNA reads TGTGCCAGCAGCTTACTGGACAAGGCTGGCTACACCTTC. The chain uses TRBV7-9 and TRBJ1-2; the D gene is possibly TRBD1 (5 bases). Trimming pared 2 bases from V and 7 bases from J, leaving 11 bases between. Looked up from germline, CDR1 is SEHNR and CDR2 is FQNEAQ (reference sequence). The CDR3 runs to 13 residues.

This chain links TRBV19 with TRBJ1-1, with 7 positions matching TRBD1. The J segment lost 6 bases and the V segment lost 1 base, leaving 8 bases of the junction unmatched. CDR3 length: 15 residues. Germline assignment: CDR1 LNHDA and CDR2 SQIVND (reference sequence). The CDR3 region is CASSIGGQTWAEAFF. As DNA, the CDR3 is TGTGCCAGTAGTATAGGGGGACAGACGTGGGCTGAAGCTTTCTTT.